The clone carrying this T cell receptor beta chain was seen once. V shed 7 bases and J shed 0 bases, with 21 bases lying between them. Germline V gene lookup returns CDR1 SQVTM and CDR2 ANQGSEA. This CDR3 contains 16 residues. The data are from a study of cytomegalovirus exposure and HLA in healthy donors. 60 Vbeta and 13 Jbeta primers were used in PCR. TCRdb keeps only in-frame clones here, not all; method: immunoSEQ multiplex PCR. This sample has 130,000 to 150,000 clones, with 72% found just once. Each donor was healthy, and each was a bone marrow donor. Sequencing input: PBMCs. V gene TRBV29-1 combines with J gene TRBJ1-2; D call uncertain. The receptor comes from a man in his forties in good health and CMV-seronegative. This chain's CDR3 is CSARQVEGPANYGYTF. The CDR3 region has the DNA TGCAGCGCCAGGCAAGTGGAGGGTCCAGCTAACTATGGCTACACCTTC.